A single sample is the source of the 18 T cell receptor beta chains below, sequenced in a study of blood T cell repertoires in COVID-19. Sequencing used immunoSEQ multiplex PCR; TCRdb keeps in-frame clones, though not all of them. The table lists hundreds of thousands of clones, about 87% of them singletons, with about 1.6% in the top ten. Sequenced: peripheral blood. These receptors all come from a woman between 35 and 50 years old who had recovered from COVID-19.

This clone was picked up a small number of times. The rearrangement links TRBV5-1 to TRBJ1-2; D uncertain. CDR1 is SGHRS, CDR2 YFSETQ, per germline. The CDR3 is made up of 13 amino acids. Trimming took 0 bases from V and 4 from J, leaving 7 bases between them. The CDR3 DNA sequence: TGCGCCAGCAGCTTGGAAACAGTCTATGGCTACACCTTC. It specifies CASSLETVYGYTF.

This clone was observed a few times. The chain uses TRBV12-3 or TRBV12-4 and TRBJ1-5; 8 nucleotides match TRBD1. The CDR3 has 13 residues. V lost 7 bases, J lost 4 bases, and 3 bases stayed unmatched. Here the CDR3 DNA reads TGTGCCAGCACCGGGACAGGTAATCAGCCCCAGCATTTT. Translating gives CASTGTGNQPQHF.

The CDR3 DNA sequence: TGCAGTGCTAGTAACAGAATCACCGGGGAGCTGTTTTTT. The encoded protein is CSASNRITGELFF. The chain is built from TRBV20-1 and TRBJ2-2; D is unclear. Germline V gene data show CDR1 as DFQATT and CDR2 as SNEGSKA (reference sequence). With 3 bases removed from V and 4 bases from J, the gap between germline ends came to 9 bases. The CDR3 spans 13 residues.

The chain recombines TRBV4-3 with TRBJ1-2, with D possibly TRBD1 on 6 matching bases. Germline V gene sequence: CDR1 LGHNA, CDR2 YSLEER. The V gene lost 4 bases and the J gene lost 1 base, with 10 bases spanning the gap. This CDR3 is built from 14 residues. CDR3 nucleotides: TGCGCCAGCAGCCGGGGACACATTAACTATGGCTACACCTTC. It encodes CASSRGHINYGYTF.

The rearrangement uses TRBV11-2 and TRBJ2-7; TRBD2 is a possible D gene (5 bases). V lost 2 bases and J lost 7, with 15 bases in between. The CDR3 is 14 residues long. The germline gives CDR1 SGHAT, CDR2 FQNNGV. The DNA of the CDR3 is TGTGCCAGCAGCTTAAGCCAGCGGTTTGGGGAGCAGTACTTC. This translates into CASSLSQRFGEQYF.

The CDR3 reads CASRGGEYEQYF. DNA for the CDR3: TGTGCCAGCAGGGGGGGGGAGTACGAGCAGTACTTC. The rearrangement uses TRBV6-5 and TRBJ2-7, with TRBD2 matching 7 bases. Germline V CDR1 and CDR2: MNHEY, SVGAGI. The J segment lost 4 bases and the V segment lost 6 bases, leaving 3 bases of the junction unmatched. The CDR3 contains 12 residues.

The chain links TRBV10-3 to TRBJ2-3; 11 positions match TRBD2. V was pared by 4 bases and J by 3 bases, with 6 bases of the junction left unmatched. This CDR3 spans 16 amino acids. CDR1 is ENHRY, CDR2 SYGVKD, per germline. The CDR3 DNA reads TGTGCCATCAGTGTGGGGACTAGCGGTGCGACAGATACGCAGTATTTT. It specifies CAISVGTSGATDTQYF.

This chain links TRBV21-1 with TRBJ2-1; no DNA check was done on the table's D call, TRBD2. TRBV21-1 is assigned pseudogene status. The CDR3 sequence is 14 residues long. The CDR3 DNA is TGTGCCAGCAGCAAAGGGACTTTAGCGGGGGGGAAGTTCTTC. It is translated as CASSKGTLAGGKFF.

This rearrangement joins TRBV9 to TRBJ1-6; weak D call: TRBD1 (5 bases). The CDR3 is 14 residues long. V lost 4 bases, J lost 10 bases, and 15 bases lay in between. Per germline, CDR1 SGDLS and CDR2 YYNGEE. The chain's CDR3 is CASSSPWGDSPLHF. The CDR3 DNA sequence: TGTGCCAGCAGCTCACCCTGGGGCGACTCACCCCTCCACTTT.

The chain uses TRBV7-9 and TRBJ1-1, with 8 bases lining up with TRBD1. V lost 7 bases, J lost 6 bases, and 7 bases stayed unmatched. Germline-derived CDR1 and CDR2 are SEHNR and FQNEAQ (reference sequence). The CDR3 runs to 13 residues. CDR3 in DNA: TGTGCCAGCACTAAGGACAGGGCCGCTGAAGCTTTCTTT. Translating it yields CASTKDRAAEAFF.

The rearrangement joins TRBV29-1 to TRBJ1-3; D ambiguous. Between the trimmed V and J ends, which lost 6 bases and 3 bases, there was a span of 6 bases. The length of the CDR3 is 11 residues. Germline V gene sequence: CDR1 SQVTM, CDR2 ANQGSEA. CDR3 in amino acids: CSVASGNTIYF. For the CDR3, the DNA is TGCAGCGTCGCGAGTGGAAACACCATATATTTT.

The CDR3 spells CASSHGQDYGYTF. CDR3 in DNA: TGTGCCAGCTCACATGGACAGGACTATGGCTACACCTTC. The V call is TRBV18, the J call TRBJ1-2; 7 bases fit TRBD1. Germline loops: CDR1 KGHSH, CDR2 LQKENI. The V gene end was trimmed by 4 bases and the J gene end by 3 bases; junction bases not matched to a gene: 2. The CDR3 runs 13 residues.

This clone appeared once. The chain carries TRBV5-1 and TRBJ2-1; 8 nucleotides line up with TRBD2. V trimming: 3 bases; J trimming: 4 bases; junction bases outside the gene matches: 3. CDR1 SGHRS and CDR2 YFSETQ come from the germline V gene. The CDR3 covers 14 residues. The CDR3 spells CASSWAGGYNEQFF. In DNA, the CDR3 is TGCGCCAGCAGCTGGGCGGGGGGTTACAATGAGCAGTTCTTC.

The V call is TRBV21-1, the J call TRBJ2-7; TRBD1, the D gene given by the table, was not confirmed from the DNA. TRBV21-1 is a listed pseudogene. The CDR3 runs 15 residues. The DNA of the CDR3 is TGTGCCAGCAGCTTACCAAGGGACAGGGGTAACGAGCAGTACTTC. This sequence encodes CASSLPRDRGNEQYF.

The chain links TRBV6-5 to TRBJ2-4; D might be TRBD1 (7 bases). CDR1 MNHEY and CDR2 SVGAGI come from the germline V gene. The CDR3 has 15 amino acids. V shed 7 bases and J shed 2 bases, with 15 bases lying between them. The CDR3 spells CASIFRGETKNIQYF. The CDR3 DNA sequence: TGTGCCAGCATCTTCAGGGGGGAAACCAAAAACATTCAGTACTTC.

CDR3 nucleotide sequence: TGCGCCAGCAGCTTGGAGGGACAGGGCCTTACTAACTATGGCTACACCTTC. Translation: CASSLEGQGLTNYGYTF. The rearrangement joins TRBV5-1 to TRBJ1-2; 9 bases line up with TRBD1. Germline V lookup: CDR1 SGHRS, CDR2 YFSETQ. The CDR3 is 17 amino acids. V was clipped by 0 bases and J by 0 bases; unmatched bases: 6.

This chain uses TRBV19 with TRBJ1-4, with 7 bases fitting TRBD1. V was clipped by 3 bases and J by 3 bases; unmatched bases: 1. This CDR3 spans 14 amino acids. Germline CDR1 is LNHDA and CDR2 is SQIVND (reference sequence). The CDR3 nucleotides are TGTGCCAGTAGTATCGACAGGGCTAATGAAAAACTGTTTTTT. Its translation is CASSIDRANEKLFF.

This chain joins TRBV6-4 and TRBJ2-1, with TRBD2 identical over 8 bases. J was trimmed by 4 bases and V by 4 bases; bases with no gene match: 9. The CDR3 has 16 amino acids. Germline-derived CDR1 and CDR2 are MRHNA and SNTAGT. The CDR3 nucleotides are TGTGCCAGCAGTGTAAGCGGGGGCCGCATATACAATGAGCAGTTCTTC. Its translation is CASSVSGGRIYNEQFF.